The 14 T cell receptor beta chains presented below share a single source sample, sequenced in a study of identical twins. TCRdb redid the calling of the 5' RACE reads with MiXCR, one entry per CDR3 protein. This sample carries 1.5 million to 2 million distinct CDR3 sequences, about 32% of them seen once, and the ten largest clones take over 0.25%. The sequenced sample was cord blood. These receptors all come from a newborn girl in good health.

The chain has TRBV20-1 and TRBJ2-7; TRBD1 agrees at 7 bases. The V segment lost 5 bases and the J segment 6 bases; nucleotides outside the gene matches: 4. CDR1 DFQATT and CDR2 SNEGSKA come from the germline V gene (reference sequence). The CDR3 covers 11 residues. The CDR3 coding sequence is TGCAGTGCTCCGGGACAGCTCGAGCAGTACTTC. Translation gives CSAPGQLEQYF.

The rearrangement links TRBV5-1 to TRBJ1-2; TRBD1 aligns across 10 bases. The CDR3 length is 15 residues. Germline CDR1 SGHRS, CDR2 YFSETQ. Trimming cost V 2 bases and J 4 bases; bases outside gene matches: 5. The CDR3 bases are TGCGCCAGCAGCTTTGGGACAGGGGAGGGCTATGGCTACACCTTC. Amino acid sequence: CASSFGTGEGYGYTF.

This chain uses TRBV3-1 with TRBJ1-6; the D gene is possibly TRBD1 (6 bases). This CDR3 contains 15 residues. Trimming left V 1 base short and J 8 bases short, with 12 bases between. Looked up from germline, CDR1 is LGHDT and CDR2 is YNNKEL (reference sequence). The CDR3 is CASSQVTEGDSPLHF. The CDR3 nucleotides are TGTGCCAGCAGCCAAGTGACGGAGGGGGATTCACCCCTCCACTTT.

V usage is TRBV12-3 or TRBV12-4 and J usage is TRBJ1-5, with D unclear. V dropped 5 bases and J dropped 1 base, with 9 bases sitting between them. This CDR3 region has 14 residues. The CDR3 DNA reads as TGTGCCAGCAGTATCCGGGAGAGCAATCAGCCCCAGCATTTT. It specifies CASSIRESNQPQHF.

V and J are TRBV3-1 and TRBJ1-2, with D possibly being TRBD1 (6 bases). The CDR3 runs to 15 residues. Germline V gives CDR1 LGHDT, CDR2 YNNKEL (reference sequence). V dropped 0 bases and J dropped 4 bases, with 12 bases sitting between them. CDR3 sequence: CASSQETNRAYGYTF. The CDR3 coding sequence is TGTGCCAGCAGCCAAGAAACGAACAGGGCCTATGGCTACACCTTC.

This clonotype was seen only a few times. The chain uses TRBV12-5 and TRBJ2-4, with a weak D call TRBD1 (5 bases). V lost 5 bases and J 6 bases, leaving 8 bases between the germline ends. The CDR3 loop spans 12 amino acids. Germline CDR1 is LGHNT and CDR2 is FRNRAP. As DNA, the CDR3 is TGTGCTAGTGGTCCCCAGGGAAACATTCAGTACTTC. It encodes CASGPQGNIQYF. Combining the CDR3 with reference TRBV12-5 and TRBJ2-4 gives the whole variable domain DARVTQTPRHKVTEMGQEVTMRCQPILGHNTVFWYRQTMMQGLELLAYFRNRAPLDDSGMPKDRFSAEMPDATLATLKIQPSEPRDSAVYFCASGPQGNIQYFGAGTRLSVL.

This clonotype was observed a few times. V gene TRBV10-3 combines with J gene TRBJ2-4, with 8 positions matching TRBD2. The assigned J gene may be wrong: the sequence end matches TRBJ2-5 better. The CDR3 spans 13 residues. Germline CDR1 reads ENHRY; CDR2 reads SYGVKD. CDR3 loop: CATRRGAYETQYF. In DNA form, the CDR3 reads TGTGCCACCCGGCGGGGGGCTTATGAGACCCAGTACTTC.

The sample holds a few counts of this clonotype. V is TRBV20-1 and J is TRBJ1-1, with 9 bases fitting TRBD1. Germline CDR1 is DFQATT and CDR2 is SNEGSKA (reference sequence). Germline trimming cut 3 bases from V and 3 bases from J; bases unmatched to any gene: 11. This CDR3 has 16 residues. This chain's CDR3 is CSASGDRVLLHTEAFF. The CDR3 nucleotides are TGCAGTGCTAGCGGGGACAGGGTGCTATTACACACTGAAGCTTTCTTT.

This clonotype was counted between two and nine times. The chain has TRBV20-1 and TRBJ2-1; TRBD2 matches at 10 bases. J gave up 5 bases and V 1 base, and 11 bases lay outside the gene matches. The germline V gene has CDR1 DFQATT and CDR2 SNEGSKA (reference sequence). The length of the CDR3 is 17 residues. For the CDR3, the DNA is TGCAGTGCTAGAGTGTGGAGCGGGGGGGCCATGCACAATGAGCAGTTCTTC. This translates into CSARVWSGGAMHNEQFF.

The CDR3 nucleotides are TGCGCCAGCAGCCAATCCAACAGGGGGTCGAGCTCCTATAATTCACCCCTCCACTTT. Its protein is CASSQSNRGSSSYNSPLHF. The chain recombines TRBV4-1 with TRBJ1-6; 8 bases are a match to TRBD1. The CDR3 covers 19 residues. V dropped 2 bases and J dropped 0; count of bases not matched to a gene: 9. The germline gives CDR1 MGHRA, CDR2 YSYEKL.

This clonotype was seen many times. The V gene is TRBV29-1, the J gene TRBJ2-3; D is possibly TRBD2 (5 bases). The CDR3 loop spans 13 amino acids. The germline V gene encodes CDR1 SQVTM and CDR2 ANQGSEA. The V end lost 4 bases, the J end lost 3 bases, and 11 bases lay between the germline ends. The CDR3: CSVVPSGTDTQYF. The DNA for the CDR3 is TGCAGCGTTGTCCCCAGCGGAACAGATACGCAGTATTTT.

This chain links TRBV5-5 with TRBJ2-1, with a tentative D call TRBD2 (6 bases). The CDR3 is 16 residues long. Per germline, CDR1 SGHKS and CDR2 YYEKEE (reference sequence). V was cut by 0 bases and J by 2 bases, with 12 bases left in between. CDR3 protein: CASSLAPDYAYNEQFF. The CDR3 bases are TGTGCCAGCAGCTTGGCTCCGGACTACGCCTACAATGAGCAGTTCTTC.

The gene calls are TRBV3-1 and TRBJ2-3; TRBD1 is a possible D gene (6 bases). CDR1 is LGHDT, CDR2 YNNKEL, per germline (reference sequence). Trimming pared 5 bases from V and 0 bases from J, leaving 15 bases between. The CDR3 is 16 residues long. DNA of the CDR3: TGTGCCAGCAGCTCAGGGGCAGCCTATAGCACAGATACGCAGTATTTT. Translating it yields CASSSGAAYSTDTQYF.

The chain combines TRBV24-1 with TRBJ2-1, with 12 nucleotides matching TRBD2. The CDR3 totals 16 residues. Germline V gene sequence: CDR1 KGHDR, CDR2 SFDVKD. The V gene end was trimmed by 4 bases and the J gene end by 8 bases; junction bases not matched to a gene: 8. Here the CDR3 DNA reads TGTGCCACCAGTGACCCGTGGACTAGCGGGAACCATGAGCAGTTCTTC. Amino acids: CATSDPWTSGNHEQFF.